The next 3 T cell receptor beta chains were all read from a single sample in a study of cytomegalovirus exposure and HLA in healthy donors. Primers: 60 Vbeta forward and 13 Jbeta reverse. Sequencing used immunoSEQ multiplex PCR; TCRdb keeps in-frame clones, though not all of them. The sample lists 100,000 to 150,000 clones; roughly a sixth were seen once. The sequenced sample was PBMCs. Every receptor here comes from a female donor in good health and CMV-seropositive.

This clone was detected only a few times. This chain uses TRBV27 with TRBJ2-1; 9 nucleotides align to TRBD2. Germline trimming cut 6 bases from V and 12 bases from J; bases unmatched to any gene: 18. The CDR3 is 16 residues long. Germline V gene lookup returns CDR1 MNHEY and CDR2 SMNVEV (reference sequence). Here the CDR3 DNA reads TGTGCCAGCAGCGGGCTAGCTGGCGGGAGGGCCTCTAGGCAGTTCTTC. It is translated as CASSGLAGGRASRQFF.

This clone was seen a handful of times. The V call is TRBV6-5, the J call TRBJ1-2; 8 bases are a match to TRBD1. This CDR3 is 15 amino acids long. J lost 8 bases, V lost 6 bases, and 14 bases had no gene match. Germline V lookup: CDR1 MNHEY, CDR2 SVGAGI. CDR3 residues: CASSRTLTGVSGYTF. The CDR3 coding sequence is TGTGCCAGCAGCCGAACCTTGACAGGGGTGAGCGGCTACACCTTC.

This clone was picked up a small number of times. The CDR3 spells CASSLNLGRGNQPQHF. Here the CDR3 DNA reads TGTGCCAGCAGTTTAAATCTCGGCAGGGGCAATCAGCCCCAGCATTTT. The gene calls are TRBV28 and TRBJ1-5; tentatively, D is TRBD1 (5 bases). CDR3 length: 16 residues. V dropped 2 bases and J dropped 2 bases, with 13 bases sitting between them. CDR1 MDHEN and CDR2 SYDVKM come from the germline V gene.